Listed here are 11 T cell receptor beta chains from one sample, sequenced in a study of T-cell reconstitution after alpha-beta-depleted transplantation in children. Construction of the TCRbeta library involved unique molecular identifiers. TCRdb reanalysed the PCR reads using MiXCR and keeps one entry per CDR3 protein. The sample carries about 210,000 distinct CDR3 sequences, about 15% recorded once. The sample here was PBMCs, mostly from graft donor cells, taken 360 days after TCRalphabeta/CD19-depleted stem cell transplant. The receptors were sampled from a male patient between 2 and 15 years old who had a stem cell transplant for acute lymphoblastic leukemia, so the T cells may come from the graft donor.

The chain carries TRBV12-3 or TRBV12-4 and TRBJ2-2, with 9 bases aligning to TRBD1. The V segment lost 4 bases and the J segment 6 bases; nucleotides outside the gene matches: 12. The CDR3 runs 17 residues. The chain's CDR3 is CASSSIQGALRSGELFF. The CDR3 region has the DNA TGTGCCAGCAGTTCGATACAGGGGGCGTTAAGGTCCGGGGAGCTGTTTTTT.

The chain recombines TRBV5-7 with TRBJ2-7; D ambiguous. TRBV5-7 is an ORF, with its function uncertain. The V gene lost 5 bases and the J gene lost 3 bases, with 6 bases spanning the gap. The CDR3 consists of 11 residues. The CDR3 here is CASRSSYEQYF. In DNA, the CDR3 is TGTGCCAGCAGGTCGAGCTACGAGCAGTACTTC.

V gene TRBV12-3 or TRBV12-4 combines with J gene TRBJ1-3; D is unclear. Deletions cut 2 bases from V and 0 bases from J, with 8 bases between. The CDR3 has 15 residues. CDR3 residues: CASSLTGNSGNTIYF. The CDR3 DNA reads as TGTGCCAGCAGTTTAACCGGGAACTCTGGAAACACCATATATTTT.

The sample holds many counts of this clonotype. This chain uses TRBV10-3 with TRBJ2-1, with TRBD2 matching over 10 bases. The CDR3 is made up of 20 amino acids. CDR1 is ENHRY and CDR2 is SYGVKD in the germline V gene. The ends lost 0 bases at V and 0 bases at J; junction bases unmatched: 11. CDR3 sequence reads: CAISESKFTSGESSYNEQFF. CDR3 coding DNA: TGTGCCATCAGTGAGTCGAAGTTTACTAGCGGGGAGAGCTCCTACAATGAGCAGTTCTTC.

This clonotype appeared a few times. The chain has TRBV30 and TRBJ2-3; TRBD1 or TRBD2 may be the D gene (6 bases each). Germline V gene data show CDR1 as GTSNPN and CDR2 as SVGIG (reference sequence). CDR3 length equals 13 residues. The ends were cut back, 3 bases at V and 0 bases at J, with 7 bases in the middle. The CDR3, as DNA: TGTGCCTGGAGAGGGGGGAGCACAGATACGCAGTATTTT. This encodes CAWRGGSTDTQYF.

CDR3 bases: TGCGCCAGCAGCTCCGGGGTGGCTGAAGCTTTCTTT. It encodes CASSSGVAEAFF. The V call is TRBV5-1, the J call TRBJ1-1; D is unresolved. V was trimmed by 3 bases and J by 6 bases, leaving 9 bases between them. This CDR3 is built from 12 residues. The germline V gene has CDR1 SGHRS and CDR2 YFSETQ.

J is TRBJ1-3 and V is TRBV20-1; perhaps TRBD1 as D (6 bases). Per the germline V gene, CDR1 is DFQATT and CDR2 is SNEGSKA (reference sequence). The CDR3 is 13 residues long. Trimming pared 7 bases from V and 0 bases from J, leaving 10 bases between. The CDR3 protein is CSVRGSSGNTIYF. The CDR3, as DNA: TGCAGTGTCAGGGGAAGCTCTGGAAACACCATATATTTT.

The chain employs TRBV5-6 and TRBJ2-7; 7 nucleotides match TRBD2. The junction had 5 bases not matched to a gene; V was cut back by 1 base and J by 1 base. Germline loops: CDR1 SGHDT, CDR2 YYEEEE. The CDR3 has 15 amino acids. The CDR3 sequence is CASSLLGGRSYEQYF. DNA of the CDR3: TGTGCCAGCAGCTTGCTGGGCGGGAGATCCTACGAGCAGTACTTC.

The chain uses TRBV13 and TRBJ2-6; TRBD2 matches at 8 bases. This CDR3 region has 16 residues. Germline lookup yields CDR1 PRHDT and CDR2 FYEKMQ (reference sequence). J gave up 4 bases and V 5 bases, and 7 bases lay outside the gene matches. CDR3 DNA sequence: TGTGCCAGCAGCACGCCGGGACTAGGAGGGGCCAACGTCCTGACTTTC. This sequence encodes CASSTPGLGGANVLTF.

This clonotype has a handful of counts. The chain uses TRBV20-1 and TRBJ1-3; unclear D gene. CDR3 length: 13 amino acids. V shed 3 bases and J shed 7 bases, with 13 bases lying between them. Germline V CDR1 and CDR2: DFQATT, SNEGSKA (reference sequence). CDR3 coding DNA: TGCAGTGCTAGTGGCAGTGGAGTGAACACCATATATTTT. Encoded protein: CSASGSGVNTIYF.

This clonotype was found a few times. The chain is built from TRBV10-3 and TRBJ2-2; the match to TRBD1 covers 9 bases. V lost 5 bases to trimming and J lost 4 bases; unmatched junction nucleotides: 5. CDR1 and CDR2 from the germline V gene are ENHRY and SYGVKD. CDR3 size: 15 residues. CDR3 sequence reads: CAISPDRGSTGELFF. The CDR3 DNA sequence: TGTGCCATCAGTCCGGACAGGGGCTCCACCGGGGAGCTGTTTTTT.